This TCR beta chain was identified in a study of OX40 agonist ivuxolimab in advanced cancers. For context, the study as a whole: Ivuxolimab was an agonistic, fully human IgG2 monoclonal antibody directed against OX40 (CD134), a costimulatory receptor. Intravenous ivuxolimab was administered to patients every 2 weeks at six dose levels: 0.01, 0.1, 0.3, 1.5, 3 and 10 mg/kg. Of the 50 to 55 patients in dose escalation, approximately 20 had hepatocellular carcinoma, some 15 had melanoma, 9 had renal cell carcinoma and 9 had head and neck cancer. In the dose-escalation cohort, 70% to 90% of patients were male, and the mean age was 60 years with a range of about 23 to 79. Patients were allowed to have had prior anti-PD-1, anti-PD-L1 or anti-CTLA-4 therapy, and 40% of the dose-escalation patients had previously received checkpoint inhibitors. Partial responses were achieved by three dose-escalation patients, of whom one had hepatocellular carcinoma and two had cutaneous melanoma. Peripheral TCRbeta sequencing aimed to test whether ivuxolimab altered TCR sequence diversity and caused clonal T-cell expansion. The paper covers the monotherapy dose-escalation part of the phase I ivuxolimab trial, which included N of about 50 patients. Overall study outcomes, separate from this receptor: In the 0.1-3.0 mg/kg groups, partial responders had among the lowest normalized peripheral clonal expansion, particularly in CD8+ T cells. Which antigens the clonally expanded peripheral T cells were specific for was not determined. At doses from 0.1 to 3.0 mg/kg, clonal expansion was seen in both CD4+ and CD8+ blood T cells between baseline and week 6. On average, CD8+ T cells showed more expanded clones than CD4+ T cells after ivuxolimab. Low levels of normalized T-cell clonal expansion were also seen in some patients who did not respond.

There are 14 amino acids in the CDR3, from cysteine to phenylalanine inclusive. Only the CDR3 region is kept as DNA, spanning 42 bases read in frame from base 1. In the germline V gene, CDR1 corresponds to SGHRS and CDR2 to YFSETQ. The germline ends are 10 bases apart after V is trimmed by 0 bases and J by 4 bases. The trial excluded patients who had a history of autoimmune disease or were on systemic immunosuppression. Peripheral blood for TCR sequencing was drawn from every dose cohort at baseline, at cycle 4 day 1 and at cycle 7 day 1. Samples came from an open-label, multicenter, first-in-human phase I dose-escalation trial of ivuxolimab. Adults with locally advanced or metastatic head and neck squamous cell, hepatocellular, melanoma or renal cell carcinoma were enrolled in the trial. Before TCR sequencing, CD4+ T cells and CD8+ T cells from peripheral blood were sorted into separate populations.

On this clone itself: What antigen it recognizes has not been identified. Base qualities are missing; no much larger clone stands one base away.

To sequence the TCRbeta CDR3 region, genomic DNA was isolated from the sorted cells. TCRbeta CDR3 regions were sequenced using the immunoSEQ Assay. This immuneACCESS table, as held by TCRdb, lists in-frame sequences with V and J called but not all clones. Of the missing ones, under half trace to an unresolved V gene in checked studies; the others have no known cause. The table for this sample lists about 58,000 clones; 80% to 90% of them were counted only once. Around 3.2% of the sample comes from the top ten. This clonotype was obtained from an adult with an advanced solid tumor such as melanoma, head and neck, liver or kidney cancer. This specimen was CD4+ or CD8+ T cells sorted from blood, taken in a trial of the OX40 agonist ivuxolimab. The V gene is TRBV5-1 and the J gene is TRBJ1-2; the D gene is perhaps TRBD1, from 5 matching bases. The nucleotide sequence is TGCGCCAGCAGCTTGGGGGCACAGGCCTATGGCTACACCTTC. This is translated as CASSLGAQAYGYTF.